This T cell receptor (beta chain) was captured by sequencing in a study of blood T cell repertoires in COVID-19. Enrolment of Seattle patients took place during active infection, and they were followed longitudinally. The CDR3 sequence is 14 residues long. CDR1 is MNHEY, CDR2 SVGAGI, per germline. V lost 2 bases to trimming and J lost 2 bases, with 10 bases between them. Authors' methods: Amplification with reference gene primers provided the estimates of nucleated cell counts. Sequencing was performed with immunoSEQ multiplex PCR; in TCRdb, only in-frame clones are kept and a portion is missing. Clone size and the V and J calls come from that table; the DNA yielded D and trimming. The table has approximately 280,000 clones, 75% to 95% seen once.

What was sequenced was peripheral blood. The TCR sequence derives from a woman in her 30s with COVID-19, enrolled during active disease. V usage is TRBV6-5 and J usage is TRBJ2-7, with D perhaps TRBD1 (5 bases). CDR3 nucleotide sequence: TGTGCCAGCAGTTACGGTGCGGACACCTACGAGCAGTACTTC. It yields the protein CASSYGADTYEQYF.